This TCR beta chain was identified in a study of technical replicates of blood from a few donors. Trimming at V came to 4 bases and at J to 2 bases, leaving 17 bases not matched to a gene. The CDR3 sequence is 19 residues long. Germline CDR1 and CDR2: LNHDA and SQIVND (reference sequence). Clones were read by immunoSEQ multiplex PCR, and TCRdb kept only the in-frame ones, dropping some. The sample has around 71,000 clones, roughly 90% seen once. The clonotype was recovered from a human donor in good health. The rearrangement links TRBV19 to TRBJ2-5, with 9 bases identical to TRBD2. Sequencing was performed on T cells isolated from PBMCs. CDR3 in DNA: TGTGCCAGTAGTAAGCTTCAGGGACTAGCCCCAGACCTACAAGAGACCCAGTACTTC. This encodes CASSKLQGLAPDLQETQYF.